The present T cell receptor beta chain was sequenced within a study of cytomegalovirus exposure and HLA in healthy donors. General study findings and limits: An assumption of roughly uniform sequencing depth across donors underlay the presence/absence analyses. It was approximately 160 TCR beta chains that were listed as cytomegalovirus-associated. Whilst most TCR sequences proved rare, a subset of public TCRs occurred across many donors. Several top significant clusters appeared, in a later analysis, to be linked to common viral pathogens.

Note on this clone: The target antigen is unknown.

Germline CDR1 SGHDT, CDR2 YYEEEE. The V end was cut by 4 bases, the J end by 0 bases, with 11 bases between. CDR3 length equals 14 residues. 60 Vbeta and 13 Jbeta primers were used in PCR. Assay: immunoSEQ multiplex PCR; the TCRdb copy retains only in-frame clones and omits some. The data show approximately 150,000 clones, over 75% seen once. The chain has TRBV5-6 and TRBJ2-7, with a tentative D call TRBD2 (6 bases). The source of this sequence is a man between 40 and 49 years old in good health and CMV-seronegative. Sequenced sample: PBMCs. As DNA, the CDR3 is TGTGCCAGCAGCCGGGCGGGATTCTCCTACGAGCAGTACTTC. It codes for CASSRAGFSYEQYF.